This T cell receptor beta chain was profiled in a study of blood T cell repertoires in COVID-19. About the study: Sample material is recorded as cDNA or gDNA derived from T cells, B-cell-depleted T cells, or PBMCs.

Original processing notes: Cell counts per sample came from amplifying reference gene primers. Sequencing used immunoSEQ multiplex PCR; TCRdb keeps in-frame clones, though not all of them. D and trimming were read from the DNA, whereas the V and J calls and clone size are those reported in that table. This table holds 250,000 or so clones, 80% to 85% found once. The CDR3 runs to 12 residues. V was pared by 1 base and J by 5 bases, with 6 bases between. CDR1 SGHRS and CDR2 YFSETQ come from the germline V gene. The study drew participants aged roughly 18 to 89 years from some 23 US areas. Sequencing was performed on PBMCs or T cells enriched from blood (not recorded which). This clonotype originated in a man aged 50 to 59 who had recovered from COVID-19. The genes are TRBV5-1 and TRBJ2-5, with D perhaps matching TRBD1 (6 bases). The CDR3 sequence: CASSLQGETQYF. The CDR3 nucleotides are TGCGCCAGCAGCTTGCAGGGGGAGACCCAGTACTTC.